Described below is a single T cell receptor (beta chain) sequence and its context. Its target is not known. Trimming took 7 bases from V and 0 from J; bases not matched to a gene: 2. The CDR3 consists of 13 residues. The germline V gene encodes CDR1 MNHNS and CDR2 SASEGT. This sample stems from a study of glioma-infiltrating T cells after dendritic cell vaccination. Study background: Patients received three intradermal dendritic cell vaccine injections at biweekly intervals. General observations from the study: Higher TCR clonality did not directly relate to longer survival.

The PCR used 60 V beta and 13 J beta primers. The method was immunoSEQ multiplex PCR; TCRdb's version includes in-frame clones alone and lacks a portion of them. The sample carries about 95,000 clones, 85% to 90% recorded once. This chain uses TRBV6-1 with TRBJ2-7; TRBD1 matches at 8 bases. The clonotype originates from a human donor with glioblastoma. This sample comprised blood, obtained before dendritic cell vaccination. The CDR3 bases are TGTGCCAGCACCGGGACAGGCTCCTACGAGCAGTACTTC. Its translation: CASTGTGSYEQYF.